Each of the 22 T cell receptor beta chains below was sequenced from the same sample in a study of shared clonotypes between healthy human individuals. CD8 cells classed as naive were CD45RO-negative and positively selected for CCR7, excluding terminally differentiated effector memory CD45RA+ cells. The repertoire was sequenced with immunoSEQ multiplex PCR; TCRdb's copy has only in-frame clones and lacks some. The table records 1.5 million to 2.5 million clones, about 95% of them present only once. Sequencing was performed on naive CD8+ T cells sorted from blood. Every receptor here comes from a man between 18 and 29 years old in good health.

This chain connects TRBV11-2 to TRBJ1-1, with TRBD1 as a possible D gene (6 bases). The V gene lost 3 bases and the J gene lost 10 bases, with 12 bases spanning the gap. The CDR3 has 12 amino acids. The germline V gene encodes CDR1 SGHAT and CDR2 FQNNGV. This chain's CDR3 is CASSLGGPTAFF. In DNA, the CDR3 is TGTGCCAGCAGCTTGGGGGGCCCAACAGCTTTCTTT.

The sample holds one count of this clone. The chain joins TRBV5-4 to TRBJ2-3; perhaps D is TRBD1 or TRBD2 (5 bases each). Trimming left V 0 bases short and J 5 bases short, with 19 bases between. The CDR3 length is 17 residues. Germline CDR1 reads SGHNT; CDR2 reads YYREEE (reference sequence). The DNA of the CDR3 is TGTGCCAGCAGCTTGGGTGGGCCGGGACCGCTTCAAGATACGCAGTATTTT. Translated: CASSLGGPGPLQDTQYF.

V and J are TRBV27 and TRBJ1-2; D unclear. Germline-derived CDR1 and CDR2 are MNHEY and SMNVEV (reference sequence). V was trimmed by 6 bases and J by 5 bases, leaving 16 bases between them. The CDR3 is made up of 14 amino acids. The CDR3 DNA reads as TGTGCCAGCAGGCCCACCGGGCCCTTTTATGGCTACACCTTC. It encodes CASRPTGPFYGYTF.

The CDR3 DNA is TGTGCCAGCAGCGTAGGGGGACAAACAAAACTGTTTTTT. As protein: CASSVGGQTKLFF. The chain carries TRBV9 and TRBJ1-4, with D possibly being TRBD1 (6 bases). This CDR3 region has 13 residues. Trimming took off 0 bases at V and 10 bases at J, with 10 bases between the two ends. CDR1 is SGDLS and CDR2 is YYNGEE in the germline V gene.

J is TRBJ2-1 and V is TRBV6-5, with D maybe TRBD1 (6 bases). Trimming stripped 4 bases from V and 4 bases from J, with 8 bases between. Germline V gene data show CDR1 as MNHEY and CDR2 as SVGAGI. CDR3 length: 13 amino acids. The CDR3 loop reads CASSSGQYNEQFF. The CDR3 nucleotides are TGTGCCAGCAGTTCTGGACAGTACAATGAGCAGTTCTTC.

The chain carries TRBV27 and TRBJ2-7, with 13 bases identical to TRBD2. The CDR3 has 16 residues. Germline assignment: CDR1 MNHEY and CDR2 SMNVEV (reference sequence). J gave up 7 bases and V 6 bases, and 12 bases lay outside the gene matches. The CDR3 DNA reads TGTGCCAGCAGCCCCGGGACTAGCGGGGATCACGGAGAGCAGTACTTC. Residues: CASSPGTSGDHGEQYF.

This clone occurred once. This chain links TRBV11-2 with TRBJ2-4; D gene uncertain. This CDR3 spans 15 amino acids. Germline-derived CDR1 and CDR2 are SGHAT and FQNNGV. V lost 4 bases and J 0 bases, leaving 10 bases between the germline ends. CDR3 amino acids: CASSSQLLAKNIQYF. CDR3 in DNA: TGTGCCAGCAGCTCCCAATTGCTAGCCAAAAACATTCAGTACTTC.

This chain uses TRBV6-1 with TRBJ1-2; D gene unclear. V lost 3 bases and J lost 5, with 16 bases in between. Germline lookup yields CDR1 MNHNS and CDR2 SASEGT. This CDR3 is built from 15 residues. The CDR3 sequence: CASSEPGFPIYGYTF. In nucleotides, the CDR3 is TGTGCCAGCAGTGAGCCCGGGTTCCCAATTTATGGCTACACCTTC.

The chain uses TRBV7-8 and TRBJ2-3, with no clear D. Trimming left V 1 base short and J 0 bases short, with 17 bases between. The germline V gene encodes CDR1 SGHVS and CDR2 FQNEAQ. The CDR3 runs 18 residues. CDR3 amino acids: CASSLVLIDLTSTDTQYF. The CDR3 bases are TGTGCCAGCAGCTTAGTCCTCATCGACCTCACTAGCACAGATACGCAGTATTTT. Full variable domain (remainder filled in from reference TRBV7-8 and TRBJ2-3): GAGVSQSPRYKVAKRGQDVALRCDPISGHVSLFWYQQALGQGPEFLTYFQNEAQLDKSGLPSDRFFAERPEGSVSTLKIQRTQQEDSAVYLCASSLVLIDLTSTDTQYFGPGTRLTVL.

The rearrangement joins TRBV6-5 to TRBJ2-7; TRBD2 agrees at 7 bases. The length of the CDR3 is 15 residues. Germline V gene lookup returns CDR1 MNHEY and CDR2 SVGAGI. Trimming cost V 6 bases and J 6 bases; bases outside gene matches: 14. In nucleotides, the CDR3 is TGTGCCAGCAGCCCCGAGATTGGCGGGAGTTTCGAGCAGTACTTC. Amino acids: CASSPEIGGSFEQYF.

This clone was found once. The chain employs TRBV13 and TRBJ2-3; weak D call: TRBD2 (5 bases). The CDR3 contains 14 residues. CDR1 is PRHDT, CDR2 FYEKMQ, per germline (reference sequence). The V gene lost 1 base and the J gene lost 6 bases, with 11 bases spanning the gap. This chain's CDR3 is CASSLEASPDTQYF. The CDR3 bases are TGTGCCAGCAGCTTAGAAGCTAGCCCCGATACGCAGTATTTT.

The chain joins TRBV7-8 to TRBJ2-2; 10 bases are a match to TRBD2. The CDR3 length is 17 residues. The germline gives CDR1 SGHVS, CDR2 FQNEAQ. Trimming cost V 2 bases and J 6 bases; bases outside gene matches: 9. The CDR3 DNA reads TGTGCCAGCAGCTTATTCCTAGCGGGGGAGCGGGCCGGGGAGCTGTTTTTT. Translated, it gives CASSLFLAGERAGELFF.

The CDR3: CASSFRGSGTAYEQYF. Written as DNA, the CDR3 is TGTGCCAGCAGCTTCAGGGGTAGCGGGACAGCCTACGAGCAGTACTTC. J is TRBJ2-7 and V is TRBV11-2, with D maybe TRBD2 (8 bases). The CDR3 is made up of 16 amino acids. CDR1 and CDR2 from the germline V gene are SGHAT and FQNNGV. Trimming cost V 3 bases and J 2 bases, with 17 bases left between them.

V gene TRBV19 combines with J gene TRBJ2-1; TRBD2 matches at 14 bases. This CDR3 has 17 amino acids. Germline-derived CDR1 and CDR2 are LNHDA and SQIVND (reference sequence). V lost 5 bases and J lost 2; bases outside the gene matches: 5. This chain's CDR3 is CASSPGLAGGPYNEQFF. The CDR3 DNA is TGTGCCAGTAGTCCCGGACTAGCGGGGGGCCCCTACAATGAGCAGTTCTTC.

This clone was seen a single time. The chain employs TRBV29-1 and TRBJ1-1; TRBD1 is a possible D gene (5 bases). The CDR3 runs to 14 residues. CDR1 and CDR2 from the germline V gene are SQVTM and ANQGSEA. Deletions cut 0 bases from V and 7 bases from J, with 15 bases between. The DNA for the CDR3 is TGCAGCGTTGAAGATCAGTTTGGGGCAGTTGAAGCTTTCTTT. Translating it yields CSVEDQFGAVEAFF.

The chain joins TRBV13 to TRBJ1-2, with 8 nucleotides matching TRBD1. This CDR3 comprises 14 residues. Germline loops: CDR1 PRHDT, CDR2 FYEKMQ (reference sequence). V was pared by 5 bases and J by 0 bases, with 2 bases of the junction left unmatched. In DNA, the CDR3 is TGTGCCAGCAGCCAGGGACAGGCTAACTATGGCTACACCTTC. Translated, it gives CASSQGQANYGYTF.

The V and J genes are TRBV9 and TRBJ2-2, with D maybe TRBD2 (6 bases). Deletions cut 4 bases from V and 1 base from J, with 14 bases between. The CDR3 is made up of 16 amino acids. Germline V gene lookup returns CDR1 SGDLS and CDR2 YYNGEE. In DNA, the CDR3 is TGTGCCAGCAGCCCGGAGGGACTCAGGAACACCGGGGAGCTGTTTTTT. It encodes CASSPEGLRNTGELFF.

The CDR3 sequence: CASSQVPSGNEQFF. For the CDR3, the DNA is TGCGCCAGCAGCCAAGTTCCATCCGGGAATGAGCAGTTCTTC. This chain connects TRBV4-3 to TRBJ2-1; D is unclear. Germline lookup yields CDR1 LGHNA and CDR2 YSLEER. V lost 1 base to trimming and J lost 7 bases, with 11 bases between them. The CDR3 consists of 14 residues.

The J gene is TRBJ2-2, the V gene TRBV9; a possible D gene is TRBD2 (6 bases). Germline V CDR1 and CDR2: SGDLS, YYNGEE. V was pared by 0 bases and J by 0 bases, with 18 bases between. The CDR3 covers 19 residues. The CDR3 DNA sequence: TGTGCCAGCAGCGTAGCCAGGAACGGCGGGATCGCGAACACCGGGGAGCTGTTTTTT. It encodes CASSVARNGGIANTGELFF.

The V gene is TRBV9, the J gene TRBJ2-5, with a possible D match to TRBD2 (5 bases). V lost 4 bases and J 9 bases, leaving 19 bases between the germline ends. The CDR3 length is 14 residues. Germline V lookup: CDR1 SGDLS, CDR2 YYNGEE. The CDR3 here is CASSPIGGDEAQYF. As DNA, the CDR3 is TGTGCCAGCAGCCCCATCGGAGGAGACGAGGCCCAGTACTTC.

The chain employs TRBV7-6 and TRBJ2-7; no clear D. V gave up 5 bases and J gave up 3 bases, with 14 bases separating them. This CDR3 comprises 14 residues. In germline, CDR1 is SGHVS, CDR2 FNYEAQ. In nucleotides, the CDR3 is TGTGCCAGCAGCCCCACCGACGGCTACTACGAGCAGTACTTC. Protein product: CASSPTDGYYEQYF.

The CDR3 region is CASSLGAQGMNTEAFF. In nucleotides, the CDR3 is TGTGCCAGCAGCTTAGGGGCGCAGGGGATGAACACTGAAGCTTTCTTT. The rearrangement links TRBV7-9 to TRBJ1-1; perhaps TRBD1 as D (6 bases). Trimming took off 1 base at V and 0 bases at J, with 12 bases between the two ends. CDR3 length: 16 amino acids. Germline V gene sequence: CDR1 SEHNR, CDR2 FQNEAQ (reference sequence). Drawing the rest from reference TRBV7-9 and TRBJ1-1, the complete variable domain is DTGVSQNPRHKITKRGQNVTFRCDPISEHNRLYWYRQTLGQGPEFLTYFQNEAQLEKSRLLSDRFSAERPKGSFSTLEIQRTEQGDSAMYLCASSLGAQGMNTEAFFGQGTRLTVV.